These 32 T cell receptor beta chains share one sample of origin, sequenced in a study of T cell responses to AZD1222 COVID-19 vaccine. Method: immunoSEQ multiplex PCR; TCRdb's copy keeps in-frame clones and lacks some. The sample lists 100,000 to 110,000 clones, around 87% occurring once. The specimen comprised peripheral blood, sampled on day 0 of MenACWY control vaccination. The receptor set was obtained from an adult in good health.

The CDR3 sequence: CASSSTGGAGEAFF. The CDR3 bases are TGTGCCAGCAGCTCCACAGGGGGCGCAGGGGAAGCTTTCTTT. The chain links TRBV28 to TRBJ1-1; TRBD1 matches 9 bases. The length of the CDR3 is 14 residues. Per germline, CDR1 MDHEN and CDR2 SYDVKM. J was trimmed by 8 bases and V by 6 bases; bases with no gene match: 10.

This chain connects TRBV28 to TRBJ2-1; 10 positions match TRBD2. The CDR3 sequence is 15 residues long. V shed 6 bases, J shed 8 bases, and the junction held 10 bases outside the gene matches. Per germline, CDR1 MDHEN and CDR2 SYDVKM. This chain's CDR3 is CASRSAGGGRDEQFF. CDR3 DNA sequence: TGTGCCAGCAGATCAGCGGGAGGGGGCCGGGATGAGCAGTTCTTC.

This clone showed up just once. V is TRBV6-6 and J is TRBJ1-6; 7 bases line up with TRBD1. Trimming cost V 2 bases and J 8 bases; bases outside gene matches: 9. CDR3 length: 16 amino acids. CDR1 is MNHNY, CDR2 SVGAGI, per germline (reference sequence). CDR3 protein: CASSYAGTVPDSPLHF. CDR3 DNA sequence: TGTGCCAGCAGTTACGCAGGGACAGTACCAGATTCACCCCTCCACTTT.

The genes are TRBV4-3 and TRBJ2-7; D gene ambiguous. Trimming stripped 3 bases from V and 3 bases from J, with 15 bases between. Looked up from germline, CDR1 is LGHNA and CDR2 is YSLEER. This CDR3 contains 15 residues. In nucleotides, the CDR3 is TGCGCCAGCAGCCAGGATCACGGGCCTTACTACGAGCAGTACTTC. The encoded protein is CASSQDHGPYYEQYF.

The J gene is TRBJ1-1, the V gene TRBV11-2, with D hard to call. Germline CDR1 is SGHAT and CDR2 is FQNNGV. Trimming shortened V by 3 bases and J by 3 bases, and 20 bases separated the two germline ends. The CDR3 loop spans 17 amino acids. CDR3 in DNA: TGTGCCAGCAGCTTGAGGGCCCCAGAGGAGGGCTACACTGAAGCTTTCTTT. Protein product: CASSLRAPEEGYTEAFF.

This sequence joins TRBV19 and TRBJ2-5; the D call may be TRBD1 or TRBD2 (6 bases each). Trimming left V 2 bases short and J 5 bases short, with 15 bases between. The length of the CDR3 is 15 residues. Germline values: CDR1 LNHDA, CDR2 SQIVND (reference sequence). The CDR3 DNA reads TGTGCCAGTAGTATACAGAAGAGGGGGAGGGAGACCCAGTACTTC. Protein: CASSIQKRGRETQYF.

This chain links TRBV19 with TRBJ2-5, with a weak D call TRBD2 (6 bases). There are 15 residues in the CDR3. Germline assignment: CDR1 LNHDA and CDR2 SQIVND (reference sequence). V gave up 5 bases and J gave up 3 bases, with 16 bases separating them. CDR3 sequence (DNA): TGTGCCAGTAGTGCCGGGATAGCGGTAAAAGAGACCCAGTACTTC. This codes for CASSAGIAVKETQYF.

This clone is a singleton in its sample. The J gene is TRBJ1-5, the V gene TRBV3-1 (or the pseudogene TRBV3-2); maybe TRBD1 (5 bases). V lost 0 bases, J lost 7 bases, and 13 bases lay in between. The germline V gene encodes CDR1 LGHDT and CDR2 YNNKEL (reference sequence). The CDR3 consists of 15 residues. The CDR3 here is CASSQDLRRDQPQHF. The CDR3 coding sequence is TGTGCCAGCAGCCAAGATCTTCGCAGGGACCAGCCCCAGCATTTT.

The V and J genes are TRBV7-2 and TRBJ2-3; D possibly corresponds to TRBD2 (6 bases). This CDR3 spans 16 amino acids. V was clipped by 5 bases and J by 2 bases, with 17 bases between them. The germline V gene encodes CDR1 SGHTA and CDR2 FQGNSA. CDR3 protein: CASSPAARGNTDTQYF. The CDR3 nucleotides are TGTGCCAGCAGCCCGGCCGCGCGCGGGAACACAGATACGCAGTATTTT.

The table lists this clone with a few counts. The genes are TRBV13 and TRBJ1-2, with 8 bases lining up with TRBD1. J was trimmed by 0 bases and V by 0 bases; bases with no gene match: 3. In germline, CDR1 is PRHDT, CDR2 FYEKMQ (reference sequence). This CDR3 comprises 16 residues. Here the CDR3 DNA reads TGTGCCAGCAGCTTAGGGACAGGGGTTACTAACTATGGCTACACCTTC. Translation gives CASSLGTGVTNYGYTF.

The chain uses TRBV11-2 and TRBJ1-2, with D tentatively TRBD1 (6 bases). Trimming removed 6 bases at V and 5 bases at J, with 16 bases between. CDR1 is SGHAT and CDR2 is FQNNGV in the germline V gene. The CDR3 spans 14 residues. CDR3 in amino acids: CASSYQGPRYGYTF. DNA for the CDR3: TGTGCCAGCAGTTATCAGGGGCCTAGGTATGGCTACACCTTC.

In nucleotides, the CDR3 is TGTGCCAGCAGCTTAAGGGCAGCGAACACCGGGGAGCTGTTTTTT. It codes for CASSLRAANTGELFF. The gene calls are TRBV7-2 and TRBJ2-2; D remains unclear. This CDR3 has 15 residues. Trimming shortened V by 2 bases and J by 0 bases, and 7 bases separated the two germline ends. In germline, CDR1 is SGHTA, CDR2 FQGNSA.

The chain carries TRBV7-6 and TRBJ1-5, with a weak D call TRBD1 (6 bases). Germline CDR1 is SGHVS and CDR2 is FNYEAQ. The CDR3 is made up of 15 amino acids. Trimming removed 1 base from V and 4 bases from J, with 11 bases in between. CDR3 nucleotides: TGTGCCAGCAGCTTAGGCGTCGGACAGAATCAGCCCCAGCATTTT. Encoded protein: CASSLGVGQNQPQHF.

The CDR3 region is CASSLNARETQYF. The CDR3 DNA sequence: TGTGCCAGCAGCTTAAATGCCAGGGAGACCCAGTACTTC. This chain links TRBV7-3 with TRBJ2-5; no definite D call. In germline, CDR1 is SGHTA, CDR2 FQGTGA. This CDR3 comprises 13 residues. Trimming left V 1 base short and J 5 bases short, with 8 bases between.

The gene calls are TRBV7-8 and TRBJ1-2; 11 bases match TRBD1. This CDR3 spans 15 amino acids. V lost 5 bases to trimming and J lost 8 bases; unmatched junction nucleotides: 10. Germline V gene lookup returns CDR1 SGHVS and CDR2 FQNEAQ. The DNA for the CDR3 is TGTGCCAGCAGCCCGGCCGGACAGGGGGCCCGAGGCTACACCTTC. Its protein is CASSPAGQGARGYTF.

This clone was detected only once. The chain recombines TRBV9 with TRBJ2-2; tentative D call: TRBD2 (5 bases). Germline CDR1 SGDLS, CDR2 YYNGEE. V was clipped by 3 bases and J by 5 bases, with 20 bases between them. This CDR3 is built from 17 residues. The CDR3 spells CASSGPARRARTGELFF. The DNA for the CDR3 is TGTGCCAGCAGCGGACCTGCGAGGCGGGCGCGGACCGGGGAGCTGTTTTTT.

This chain's CDR3 is CASSQGSGAEAFF. Written as DNA, the CDR3 is TGTGCCAGCAGCCAAGGGTCCGGGGCTGAAGCTTTCTTT. V gene TRBV14 combines with J gene TRBJ1-1; D not resolved. The V and J ends lost 1 base and 6 bases respectively, with 9 bases between them. The germline V gene has CDR1 SGHDN and CDR2 FVKESK. There are 13 residues in the CDR3.

This chain joins TRBV20-1 and TRBJ2-3; 8 nucleotides line up with TRBD2. V was pared by 3 bases and J by 6 bases, with 11 bases of the junction left unmatched. Germline V gives CDR1 DFQATT, CDR2 SNEGSKA (reference sequence). This CDR3 is built from 15 residues. The CDR3 sequence: CSASGPAGAKDTQYF. CDR3 coding DNA: TGCAGTGCTAGTGGTCCAGCGGGGGCCAAGGATACGCAGTATTTT.

V and J are TRBV28 and TRBJ1-5, with TRBD1 matching 7 bases. Germline CDR1 is MDHEN and CDR2 is SYDVKM. The CDR3 is 15 residues long. V was pared by 6 bases and J by 2 bases, with 7 bases of the junction left unmatched. CDR3 in DNA: TGTGCCAGCAGACCCCAGGGGGAGGGCAATCAGCCCCAGCATTTT. Its translation: CASRPQGEGNQPQHF.

The chain uses TRBV5-6 and TRBJ1-2; TRBD1 matches 10 bases. CDR3 size: 14 residues. Trimming took 4 bases from V and 2 from J; bases not matched to a gene: 2. Per germline, CDR1 SGHDT and CDR2 YYEEEE. CDR3 DNA sequence: TGTGCCAGCAGCGCGGACAGGGGGAACTATGGCTACACCTTC. Protein product: CASSADRGNYGYTF.

V is TRBV2 and J is TRBJ2-3, with 11 nucleotides matching TRBD1. The length of the CDR3 is 14 residues. Losses at the gene ends were 6 bases for V and 4 bases for J; bases not matched to a gene: 3. Per germline, CDR1 SNHLY and CDR2 FYNNEI. The chain's CDR3 is CASRPGQGADTQYF. DNA for the CDR3: TGTGCCAGCAGGCCGGGACAGGGGGCAGATACGCAGTATTTT.

The chain is built from TRBV6-1 and TRBJ1-4, with 9 nucleotides matching TRBD1. The CDR3 has 15 residues. Germline V gives CDR1 MNHNS, CDR2 SASEGT. The trim removed 1 base at V and 8 bases at J, leaving 5 bases unmatched. Here the CDR3 reads CASSEVGTGSEKLFF. The CDR3 DNA is TGTGCCAGCAGTGAAGTCGGGACAGGGAGCGAAAAACTGTTTTTT.

The J gene is TRBJ2-1, the V gene TRBV9; a weak D match, TRBD1 (5 bases). The germline CDR1 and CDR2 sequences are SGDLS and YYNGEE. Trimming shortened V by 0 bases and J by 5 bases, and 9 bases separated the two germline ends. CDR3 length: 14 amino acids. The CDR3 loop is CASSVGGADNEQFF. CDR3 in DNA: TGTGCCAGCAGCGTAGGGGGCGCGGACAATGAGCAGTTCTTC.

The rearrangement uses TRBV7-9 and TRBJ1-2; perhaps TRBD1 as D (6 bases). Germline CDR1 SEHNR, CDR2 FQNEAQ (reference sequence). The CDR3 sequence is 14 residues long. V was shortened by 2 bases and J by 4 bases, with 11 bases between the two germline ends. As DNA, the CDR3 is TGTGCCAGCAGCTTATCCCCAGGGGTCTATGGCTACACCTTC. Protein sequence: CASSLSPGVYGYTF.

The chain links TRBV5-1 to TRBJ2-5; TRBD2 matches at 10 bases. Germline V gives CDR1 SGHRS, CDR2 YFSETQ. V was clipped by 3 bases and J by 3 bases; unmatched bases: 5. There are 15 residues in the CDR3. The CDR3: CASSSGLAEKETQYF. The CDR3 DNA follows: TGCGCCAGCAGCTCAGGACTAGCGGAAAAAGAGACCCAGTACTTC.

The CDR3 DNA reads as TGTGCCAGTAGTCTCAGGCGTATCGAAAAACTGTTTTTT. This translates into CASSLRRIEKLFF. The J gene is TRBJ1-4, the V gene TRBV19, with unresolved D. With 5 bases removed from V and 8 bases from J, the gap between germline ends came to 12 bases. Germline CDR1 reads LNHDA; CDR2 reads SQIVND (reference sequence). The CDR3 extends over 13 amino acids.

This chain uses TRBV3-1 (or the pseudogene TRBV3-2) with TRBJ2-1; maybe TRBD2 (6 bases). V lost 0 bases, J lost 1 base, and 7 bases lay in between. The CDR3 is 15 amino acids. From germline, CDR1 is LGHDT and CDR2 YNNKEL (reference sequence). The CDR3 is CASSQDGGSYNEQFF. The DNA for the CDR3 is TGTGCCAGCAGCCAAGACGGGGGATCCTACAATGAGCAGTTCTTC.

V gene TRBV27 combines with J gene TRBJ2-1; tentatively, D is TRBD1 (5 bases). The germline gives CDR1 MNHEY, CDR2 SMNVEV (reference sequence). The CDR3 runs to 13 residues. The germline V and J ends were trimmed by 4 bases and 12 bases, with 16 bases remaining between them. CDR3 DNA sequence: TGTGCCAGCAGTTCGACAGTCACAAAATCGCAGTTCTTC. Residues: CASSSTVTKSQFF.

The rearrangement uses TRBV7-8 and TRBJ1-1, with a tentative D call TRBD1 (5 bases). The CDR3 is 17 residues long. V was cut by 5 bases and J by 0 bases, with 19 bases left in between. The germline CDR1 and CDR2 sequences are SGHVS and FQNEAQ. The CDR3 DNA reads as TGTGCCAGCAGCCGCGGGGCCGCACCTAAAATGAACACTGAAGCTTTCTTT. This gives the protein CASSRGAAPKMNTEAFF.

This clone has a single count. The rearrangement joins TRBV5-1 to TRBJ2-2; D gene unclear. V was clipped by 4 bases and J by 3 bases, with 4 bases between them. The CDR3 extends over 12 amino acids. CDR1 and CDR2 (germline): SGHRS, YFSETQ. The CDR3 region is CASSRYTGELFF. Here the CDR3 DNA reads TGCGCCAGCAGCCGATACACCGGGGAGCTGTTTTTT.

This chain joins TRBV2 and TRBJ1-4; D unclear. The germline gives CDR1 SNHLY, CDR2 FYNNEI. The germline V and J ends were trimmed by 8 bases and 3 bases, with 7 bases remaining between them. The CDR3 spans 12 residues. The CDR3 region has the DNA TGTGCCAGCCGGTGGGCTAATGAAAAACTGTTTTTT. As protein: CASRWANEKLFF.

The chain has TRBV28 and TRBJ2-2; perhaps TRBD2 as D (6 bases). V was clipped by 3 bases and J by 2 bases, with 16 bases between them. Per the germline V gene, CDR1 is MDHEN and CDR2 is SYDVKM. The CDR3 has 17 amino acids. The CDR3 sequence: CASSFPGVVKNTGELFF. CDR3 sequence (DNA): TGTGCCAGCAGTTTCCCGGGGGTCGTCAAAAACACCGGGGAGCTGTTTTTT. Variable domain in full (rest from reference TRBV28 and TRBJ2-2): DVKVTQSSRYLVKRTGEKVFLECVQDMDHENMFWYRQDPGLGLRLIYFSYDVKMKEKGDIPEGYSVSREKKERFSLILESASTNQTSMYLCASSFPGVVKNTGELFFGEGSRLTVL.